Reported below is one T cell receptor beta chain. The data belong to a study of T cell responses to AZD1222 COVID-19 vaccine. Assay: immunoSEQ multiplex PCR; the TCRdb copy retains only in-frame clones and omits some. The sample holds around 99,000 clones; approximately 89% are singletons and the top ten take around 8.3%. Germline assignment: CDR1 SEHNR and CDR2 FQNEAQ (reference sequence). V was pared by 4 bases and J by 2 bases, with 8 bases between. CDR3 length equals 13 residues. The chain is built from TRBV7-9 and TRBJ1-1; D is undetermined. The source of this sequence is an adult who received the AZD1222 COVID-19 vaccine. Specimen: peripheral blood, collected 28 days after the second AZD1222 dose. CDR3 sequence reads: CASSSVGNTEAFF. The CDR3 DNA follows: TGTGCCAGCAGCTCGGTCGGAAACACTGAAGCTTTCTTT.